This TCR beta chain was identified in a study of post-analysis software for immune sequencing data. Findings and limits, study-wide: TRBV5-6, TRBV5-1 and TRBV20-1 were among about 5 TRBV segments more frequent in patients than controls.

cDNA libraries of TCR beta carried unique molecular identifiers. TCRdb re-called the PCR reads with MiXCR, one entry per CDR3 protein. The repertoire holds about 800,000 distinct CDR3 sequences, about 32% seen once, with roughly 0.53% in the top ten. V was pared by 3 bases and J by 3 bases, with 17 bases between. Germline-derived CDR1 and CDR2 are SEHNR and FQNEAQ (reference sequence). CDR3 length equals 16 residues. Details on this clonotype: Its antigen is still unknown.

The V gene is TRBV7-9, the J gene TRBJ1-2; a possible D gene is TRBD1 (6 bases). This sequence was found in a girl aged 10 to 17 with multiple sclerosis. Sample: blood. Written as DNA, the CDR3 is TGTGCCAGCAGCTTCCTCGGGGGCCCCACAGACTATGGCTACACCTTC. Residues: CASSFLGGPTDYGYTF. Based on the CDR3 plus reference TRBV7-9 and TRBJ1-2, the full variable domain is DTGVSQNPRHKITKRGQNVTFRCDPISEHNRLYWYRQTLGQGPEFLTYFQNEAQLEKSRLLSDRFSAERPKGSFSTLEIQRTEQGDSAMYLCASSFLGGPTDYGYTFGSGTRLTVV.